This is a list of T cell receptor beta chains from one sample in a study of control samples from healthy donors and cancer patients. Generated by immunoSEQ multiplex PCR, the TCRdb table keeps only in-frame clones and is missing some. The sample lists roughly 88,000 clones, roughly nine tenths occurring once. The sequencing sample was made of blood. These receptors were collected from a man aged 45 to 65 in good health. The CDR3 runs from the conserved cysteine through the conserved F or W.

length,J,V,CDR3
16,TRBJ2-3,TRBV14,CASSQDGNKFTDTQYF
15,TRBJ2-5,TRBV5-1,CASSLARTGGETQYF
13,TRBJ1-3,TRBV5-1,CASSLDSRNTIYF
14,TRBJ2-7,TRBV6-5,CASRGSFAGHEQYF
11,TRBJ1-1,TRBV5-6,CASSWAKEAFF
16,TRBJ1-3,TRBV18,CASSPRDSSSGNTIYF
13,TRBJ2-1,TRBV6-5,CASSSQGNYEQFF
13,TRBJ2-7,TRBV6-5,CASGRGSSYEQYF
12,TRBJ2-3,TRBV15,CATSRYTDTQYF
14,TRBJ1-2,TRBV28,CASSLLDSVYGYTF
14,TRBJ1-5,TRBV5-4,CASSLAGGGKPQHF
14,TRBJ2-7,TRBV19,CASSRRDRVHEQYF
13,TRBJ1-4,TRBV2,CASSENTGEKLFF
12,TRBJ1-2,TRBV19,CASKQGDYGYTF